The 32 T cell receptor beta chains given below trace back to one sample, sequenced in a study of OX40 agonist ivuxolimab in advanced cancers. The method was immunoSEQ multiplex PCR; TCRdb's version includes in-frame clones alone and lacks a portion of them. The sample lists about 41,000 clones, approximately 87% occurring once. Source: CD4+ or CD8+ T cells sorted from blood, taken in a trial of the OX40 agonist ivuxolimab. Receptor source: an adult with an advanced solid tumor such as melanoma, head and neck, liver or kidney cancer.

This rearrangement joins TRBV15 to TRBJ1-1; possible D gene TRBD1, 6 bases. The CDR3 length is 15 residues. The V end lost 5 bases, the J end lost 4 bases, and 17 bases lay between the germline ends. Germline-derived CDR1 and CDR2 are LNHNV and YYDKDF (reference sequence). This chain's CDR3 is CATSGGQSRTTEAFF. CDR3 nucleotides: TGTGCCACCAGCGGAGGACAGTCTCGGACCACTGAAGCTTTCTTT. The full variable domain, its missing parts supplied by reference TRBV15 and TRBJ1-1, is DAMVIQNPRYQVTQFGKPVTLSCSQTLNHNVMYWYQQKSSQAPKLLFHYYDKDFNNEADTPDNFQSRRPNTSFCFLDIRSPGLGDTAMYLCATSGGQSRTTEAFFGQGTRLTVV.

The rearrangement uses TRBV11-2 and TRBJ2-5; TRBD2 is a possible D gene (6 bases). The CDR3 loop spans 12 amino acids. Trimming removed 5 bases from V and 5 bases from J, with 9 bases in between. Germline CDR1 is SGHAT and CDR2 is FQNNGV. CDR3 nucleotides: TGTGCCAGCAGCCCGGAGGGGGAGACCCAGTACTTC. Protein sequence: CASSPEGETQYF.

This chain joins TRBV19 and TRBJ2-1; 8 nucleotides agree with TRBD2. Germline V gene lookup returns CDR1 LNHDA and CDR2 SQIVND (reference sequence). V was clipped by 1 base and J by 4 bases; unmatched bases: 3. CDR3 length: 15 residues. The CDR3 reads CASSIARGGYNEQFF. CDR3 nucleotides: TGTGCCAGTAGTATAGCCCGGGGGGGGTACAATGAGCAGTTCTTC.

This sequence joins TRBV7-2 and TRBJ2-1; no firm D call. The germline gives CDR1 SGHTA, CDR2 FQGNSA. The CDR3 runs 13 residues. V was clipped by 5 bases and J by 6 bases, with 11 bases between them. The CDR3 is CASSLADPNEQFF. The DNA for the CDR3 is TGTGCCAGCAGCCTCGCGGACCCCAATGAGCAGTTCTTC.

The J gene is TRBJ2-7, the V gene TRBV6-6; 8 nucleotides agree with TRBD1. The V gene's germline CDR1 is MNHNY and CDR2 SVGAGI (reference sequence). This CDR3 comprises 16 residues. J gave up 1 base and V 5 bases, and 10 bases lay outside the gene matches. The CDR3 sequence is CASSLGQASSSYEQYF. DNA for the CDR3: TGTGCCAGCAGTCTGGGACAGGCCAGTTCATCCTACGAGCAGTACTTC.

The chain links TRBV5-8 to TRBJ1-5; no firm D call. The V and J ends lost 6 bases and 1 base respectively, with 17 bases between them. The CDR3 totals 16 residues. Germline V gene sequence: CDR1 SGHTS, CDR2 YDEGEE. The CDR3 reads CASNLGLTGSNQPQHF. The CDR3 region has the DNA TGTGCCAGCAATTTAGGCCTCACGGGGAGCAATCAGCCCCAGCATTTT.

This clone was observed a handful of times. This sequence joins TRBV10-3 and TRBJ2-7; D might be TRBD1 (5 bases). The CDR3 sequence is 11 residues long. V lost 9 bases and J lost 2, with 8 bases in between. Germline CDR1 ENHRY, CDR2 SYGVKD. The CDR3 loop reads CAIRQTYEQYF. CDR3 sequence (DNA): TGTGCCATAAGACAGACCTACGAGCAGTACTTC.

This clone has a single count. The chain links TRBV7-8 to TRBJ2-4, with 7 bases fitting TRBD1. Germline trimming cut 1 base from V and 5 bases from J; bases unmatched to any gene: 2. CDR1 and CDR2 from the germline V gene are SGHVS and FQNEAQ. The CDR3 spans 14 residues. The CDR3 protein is CASSLGGQENIQYF. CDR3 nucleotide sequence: TGTGCCAGCAGCTTAGGAGGACAGGAAAACATTCAGTACTTC. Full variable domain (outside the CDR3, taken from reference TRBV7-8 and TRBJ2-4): GAGVSQSPRYKVAKRGQDVALRCDPISGHVSLFWYQQALGQGPEFLTYFQNEAQLDKSGLPSDRFFAERPEGSVSTLKIQRTQQEDSAVYLCASSLGGQENIQYFGAGTRLSVL.

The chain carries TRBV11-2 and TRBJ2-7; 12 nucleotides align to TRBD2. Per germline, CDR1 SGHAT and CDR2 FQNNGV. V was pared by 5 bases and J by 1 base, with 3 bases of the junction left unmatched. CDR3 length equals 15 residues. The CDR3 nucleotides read TGTGCCAGCAGCCCGACTAGCGGGGGTTCCTACGAGCAGTACTTC. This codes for CASSPTSGGSYEQYF.

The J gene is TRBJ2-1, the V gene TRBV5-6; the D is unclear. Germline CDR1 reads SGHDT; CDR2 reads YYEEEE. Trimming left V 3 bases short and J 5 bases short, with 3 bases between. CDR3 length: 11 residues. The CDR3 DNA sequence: TGTGCCAGCAGCTGGGACAATGAGCAGTTCTTC. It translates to CASSWDNEQFF.

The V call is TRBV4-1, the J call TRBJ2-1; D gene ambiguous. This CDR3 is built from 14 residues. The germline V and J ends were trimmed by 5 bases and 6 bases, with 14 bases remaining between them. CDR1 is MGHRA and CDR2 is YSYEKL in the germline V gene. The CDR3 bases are TGCGCCAGCAGCAGGATCCCGGACCGCAATGAGCAGTTCTTC. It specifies CASSRIPDRNEQFF.

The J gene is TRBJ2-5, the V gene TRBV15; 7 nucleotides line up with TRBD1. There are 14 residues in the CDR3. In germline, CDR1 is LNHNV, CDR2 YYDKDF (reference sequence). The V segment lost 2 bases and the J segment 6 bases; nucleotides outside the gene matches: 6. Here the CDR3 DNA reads TGTGCCACCAGCAGAATAGACAGGGAAAAGACCCAGTACTTC. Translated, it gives CATSRIDREKTQYF. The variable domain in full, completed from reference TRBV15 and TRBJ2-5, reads DAMVIQNPRYQVTQFGKPVTLSCSQTLNHNVMYWYQQKSSQAPKLLFHYYDKDFNNEADTPDNFQSRRPNTSFCFLDIRSPGLGDTAMYLCATSRIDREKTQYFGPGTRLLVL.

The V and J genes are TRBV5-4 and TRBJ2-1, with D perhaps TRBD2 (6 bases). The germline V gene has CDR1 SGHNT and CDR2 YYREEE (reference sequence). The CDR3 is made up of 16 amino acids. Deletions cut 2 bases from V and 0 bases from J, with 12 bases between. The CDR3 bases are TGTGCCAGCAGCTTACCGCTAGCGACCTCCTACAATGAGCAGTTCTTC. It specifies CASSLPLATSYNEQFF.

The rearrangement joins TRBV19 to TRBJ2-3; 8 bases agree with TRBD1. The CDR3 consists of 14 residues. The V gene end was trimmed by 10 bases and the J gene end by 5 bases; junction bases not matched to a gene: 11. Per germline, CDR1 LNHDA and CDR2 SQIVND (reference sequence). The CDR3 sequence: CATHQGAGRDTQYF. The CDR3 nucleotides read TGTGCCACCCACCAGGGGGCTGGGAGAGATACGCAGTATTTT.

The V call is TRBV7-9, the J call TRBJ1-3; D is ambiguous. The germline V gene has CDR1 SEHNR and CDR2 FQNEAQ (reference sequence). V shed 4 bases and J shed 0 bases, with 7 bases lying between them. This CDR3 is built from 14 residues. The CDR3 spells CASSSGSSGNTIYF. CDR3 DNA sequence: TGTGCCAGCAGCTCGGGTAGCTCTGGAAACACCATATATTTT. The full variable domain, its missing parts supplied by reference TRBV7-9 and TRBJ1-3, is DTGVSQNPRHKITKRGQNVTFRCDPISEHNRLYWYRQTLGQGPEFLTYFQNEAQLEKSRLLSDRFSAERPKGSFSTLEIQRTEQGDSAMYLCASSSGSSGNTIYFGEGSWLTVV.

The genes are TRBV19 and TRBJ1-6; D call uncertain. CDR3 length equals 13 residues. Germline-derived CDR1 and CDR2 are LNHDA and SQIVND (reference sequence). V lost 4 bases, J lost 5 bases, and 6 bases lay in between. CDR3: CASSTTNNSPLHF. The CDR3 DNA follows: TGTGCCAGTAGTACAACAAATAATTCACCCCTCCACTTT.

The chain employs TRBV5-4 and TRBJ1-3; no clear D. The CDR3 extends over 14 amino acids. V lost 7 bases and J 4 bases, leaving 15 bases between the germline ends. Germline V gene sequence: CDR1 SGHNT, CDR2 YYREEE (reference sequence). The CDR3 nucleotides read TGTGCCAGCCAACCGGGCCCAACCGGAAACACCATATATTTT. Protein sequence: CASQPGPTGNTIYF. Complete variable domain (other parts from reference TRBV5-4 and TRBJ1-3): ETGVTQSPTHLIKTRGQQVTLRCSSQSGHNTVSWYQQALGQGPQFIFQYYREEENGRGNFPPRFSGLQFPNYSSELNVNALELDDSALYLCASQPGPTGNTIYFGEGSWLTVV.

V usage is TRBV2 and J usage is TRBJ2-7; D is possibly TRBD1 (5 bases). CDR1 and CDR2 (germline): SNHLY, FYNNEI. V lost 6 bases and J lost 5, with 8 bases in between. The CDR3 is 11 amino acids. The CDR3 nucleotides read TGTGCCAGCAGGAAGACAGACGAGCAGTACTTC. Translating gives CASRKTDEQYF.

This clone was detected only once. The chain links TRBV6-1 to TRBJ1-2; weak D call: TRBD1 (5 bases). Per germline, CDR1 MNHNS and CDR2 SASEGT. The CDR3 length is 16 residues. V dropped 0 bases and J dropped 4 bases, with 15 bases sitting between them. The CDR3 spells CASSEAVGRAPYGYTF. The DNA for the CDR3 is TGTGCCAGCAGTGAAGCAGTCGGCAGGGCGCCCTATGGCTACACCTTC.

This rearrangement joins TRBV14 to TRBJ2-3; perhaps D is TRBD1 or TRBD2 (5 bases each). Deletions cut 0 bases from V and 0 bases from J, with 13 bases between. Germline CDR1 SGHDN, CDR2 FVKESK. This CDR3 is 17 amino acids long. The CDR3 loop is CASSQDPGASSTDTQYF. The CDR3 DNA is TGTGCCAGCAGCCAAGATCCCGGGGCGTCTAGCACAGATACGCAGTATTTT.

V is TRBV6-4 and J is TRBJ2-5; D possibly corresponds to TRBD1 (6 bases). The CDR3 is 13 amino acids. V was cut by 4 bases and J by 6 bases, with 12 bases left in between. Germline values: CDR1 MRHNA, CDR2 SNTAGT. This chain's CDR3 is CASSVEGEKTQYF. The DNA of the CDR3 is TGTGCCAGCAGTGTTGAGGGGGAGAAGACCCAGTACTTC.

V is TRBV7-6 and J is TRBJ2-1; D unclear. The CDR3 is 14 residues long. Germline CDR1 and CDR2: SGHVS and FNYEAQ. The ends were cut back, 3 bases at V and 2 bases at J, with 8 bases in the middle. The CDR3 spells CASSLDPTYNEQFF. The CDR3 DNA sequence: TGTGCCAGCAGCTTGGACCCGACCTACAATGAGCAGTTCTTC.

CDR3 sequence: CASSGVGLAGGNEQFF. In nucleotides, the CDR3 is TGTGCCAGCAGCGGGGTTGGACTAGCGGGAGGTAATGAGCAGTTCTTC. V gene TRBV2 combines with J gene TRBJ2-1; 14 bases map to TRBD2. The germline V gene has CDR1 SNHLY and CDR2 FYNNEI. The V gene end was trimmed by 6 bases and the J gene end by 7 bases; junction bases not matched to a gene: 8. This CDR3 has 16 amino acids.

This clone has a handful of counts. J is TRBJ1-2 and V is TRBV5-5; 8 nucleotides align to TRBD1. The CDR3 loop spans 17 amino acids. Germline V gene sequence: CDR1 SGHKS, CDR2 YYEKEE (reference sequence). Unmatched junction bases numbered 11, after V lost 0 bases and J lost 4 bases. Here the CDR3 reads CASSLAPQGATSYGYTF. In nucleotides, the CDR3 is TGTGCCAGCAGCTTGGCCCCGCAGGGGGCGACTAGCTATGGCTACACCTTC.

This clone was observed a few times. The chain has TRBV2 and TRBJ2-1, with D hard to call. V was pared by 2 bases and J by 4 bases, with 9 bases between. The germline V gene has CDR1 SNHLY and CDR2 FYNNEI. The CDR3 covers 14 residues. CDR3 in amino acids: CASSEPPSYNEQFF. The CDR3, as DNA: TGTGCCAGCAGTGAACCGCCTTCGTACAATGAGCAGTTCTTC.

The CDR3 DNA sequence: TGTGCCAGCAGTCGGATGGGGATCTTTGTATCTAACAATGAGCAGTTCTTC. Its translation: CASSRMGIFVSNNEQFF. The chain recombines TRBV28 with TRBJ2-1, with D hard to call. This CDR3 contains 17 residues. The V end lost 5 bases, the J end lost 5 bases, and 22 bases lay between the germline ends. The germline V gene encodes CDR1 MDHEN and CDR2 SYDVKM. The variable domain in full, with the rest retrieved from reference TRBV28 and TRBJ2-1, is DVKVTQSSRYLVKRTGEKVFLECVQDMDHENMFWYRQDPGLGLRLIYFSYDVKMKEKGDIPEGYSVSREKKERFSLILESASTNQTSMYLCASSRMGIFVSNNEQFFGPGTRLTVL.

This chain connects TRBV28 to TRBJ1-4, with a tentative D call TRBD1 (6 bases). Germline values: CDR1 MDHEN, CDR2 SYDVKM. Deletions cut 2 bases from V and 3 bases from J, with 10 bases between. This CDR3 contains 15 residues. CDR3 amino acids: CASSLTGTANEKLFF. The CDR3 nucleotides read TGTGCCAGCAGTTTAACAGGGACGGCTAATGAAAAACTGTTTTTT. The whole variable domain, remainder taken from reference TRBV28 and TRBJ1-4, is DVKVTQSSRYLVKRTGEKVFLECVQDMDHENMFWYRQDPGLGLRLIYFSYDVKMKEKGDIPEGYSVSREKKERFSLILESASTNQTSMYLCASSLTGTANEKLFFGSGTQLSVL.

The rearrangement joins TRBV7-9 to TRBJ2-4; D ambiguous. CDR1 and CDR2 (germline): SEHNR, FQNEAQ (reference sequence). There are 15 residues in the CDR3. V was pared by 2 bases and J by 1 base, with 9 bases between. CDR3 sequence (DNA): TGTGCCAGCAGCTTATACGTCGGGGCCAAAAACATTCAGTACTTC. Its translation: CASSLYVGAKNIQYF. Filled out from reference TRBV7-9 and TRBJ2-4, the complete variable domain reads DTGVSQNPRHKITKRGQNVTFRCDPISEHNRLYWYRQTLGQGPEFLTYFQNEAQLEKSRLLSDRFSAERPKGSFSTLEIQRTEQGDSAMYLCASSLYVGAKNIQYFGAGTRLSVL.

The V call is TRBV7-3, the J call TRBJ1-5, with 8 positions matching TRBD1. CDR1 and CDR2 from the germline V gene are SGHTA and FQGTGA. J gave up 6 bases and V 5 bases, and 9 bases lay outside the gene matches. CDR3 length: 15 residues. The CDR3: CASSRPGGSGQPQHF. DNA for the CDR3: TGTGCCAGCAGCCGCCCAGGGGGCTCGGGTCAGCCCCAGCATTTT.

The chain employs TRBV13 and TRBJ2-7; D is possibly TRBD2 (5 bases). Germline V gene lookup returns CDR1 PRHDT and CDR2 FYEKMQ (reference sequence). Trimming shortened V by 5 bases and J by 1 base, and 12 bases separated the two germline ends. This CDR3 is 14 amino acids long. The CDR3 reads CASSPREFSYEQYF. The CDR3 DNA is TGTGCCAGCAGCCCGAGGGAGTTTTCCTACGAGCAGTACTTC.

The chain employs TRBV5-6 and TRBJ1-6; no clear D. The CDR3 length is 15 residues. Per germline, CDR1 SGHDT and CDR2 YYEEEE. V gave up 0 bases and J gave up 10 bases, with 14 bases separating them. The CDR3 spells CASSLGDFVESPLHF. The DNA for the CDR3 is TGTGCCAGCAGCTTGGGGGATTTTGTGGAATCACCCCTCCACTTT.

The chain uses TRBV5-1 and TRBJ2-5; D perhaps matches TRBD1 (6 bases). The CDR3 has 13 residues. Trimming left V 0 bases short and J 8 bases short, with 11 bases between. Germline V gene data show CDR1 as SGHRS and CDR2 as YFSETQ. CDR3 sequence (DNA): TGCGCCAGCAGCTTGGATCAGGGGCGAACCCAGTACTTC. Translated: CASSLDQGRTQYF.